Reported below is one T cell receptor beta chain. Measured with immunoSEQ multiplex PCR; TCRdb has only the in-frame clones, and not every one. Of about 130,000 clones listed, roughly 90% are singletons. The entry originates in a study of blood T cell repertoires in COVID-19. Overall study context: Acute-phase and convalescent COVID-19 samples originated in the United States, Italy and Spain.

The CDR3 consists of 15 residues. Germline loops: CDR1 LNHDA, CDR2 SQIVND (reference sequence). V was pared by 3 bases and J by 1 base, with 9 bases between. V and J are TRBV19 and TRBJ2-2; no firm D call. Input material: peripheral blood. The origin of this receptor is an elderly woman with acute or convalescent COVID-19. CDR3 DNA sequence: TGTGCCAGTAGTATCTGGCGGCAGAACACCGGGGAGCTGTTTTTT. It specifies CASSIWRQNTGELFF.